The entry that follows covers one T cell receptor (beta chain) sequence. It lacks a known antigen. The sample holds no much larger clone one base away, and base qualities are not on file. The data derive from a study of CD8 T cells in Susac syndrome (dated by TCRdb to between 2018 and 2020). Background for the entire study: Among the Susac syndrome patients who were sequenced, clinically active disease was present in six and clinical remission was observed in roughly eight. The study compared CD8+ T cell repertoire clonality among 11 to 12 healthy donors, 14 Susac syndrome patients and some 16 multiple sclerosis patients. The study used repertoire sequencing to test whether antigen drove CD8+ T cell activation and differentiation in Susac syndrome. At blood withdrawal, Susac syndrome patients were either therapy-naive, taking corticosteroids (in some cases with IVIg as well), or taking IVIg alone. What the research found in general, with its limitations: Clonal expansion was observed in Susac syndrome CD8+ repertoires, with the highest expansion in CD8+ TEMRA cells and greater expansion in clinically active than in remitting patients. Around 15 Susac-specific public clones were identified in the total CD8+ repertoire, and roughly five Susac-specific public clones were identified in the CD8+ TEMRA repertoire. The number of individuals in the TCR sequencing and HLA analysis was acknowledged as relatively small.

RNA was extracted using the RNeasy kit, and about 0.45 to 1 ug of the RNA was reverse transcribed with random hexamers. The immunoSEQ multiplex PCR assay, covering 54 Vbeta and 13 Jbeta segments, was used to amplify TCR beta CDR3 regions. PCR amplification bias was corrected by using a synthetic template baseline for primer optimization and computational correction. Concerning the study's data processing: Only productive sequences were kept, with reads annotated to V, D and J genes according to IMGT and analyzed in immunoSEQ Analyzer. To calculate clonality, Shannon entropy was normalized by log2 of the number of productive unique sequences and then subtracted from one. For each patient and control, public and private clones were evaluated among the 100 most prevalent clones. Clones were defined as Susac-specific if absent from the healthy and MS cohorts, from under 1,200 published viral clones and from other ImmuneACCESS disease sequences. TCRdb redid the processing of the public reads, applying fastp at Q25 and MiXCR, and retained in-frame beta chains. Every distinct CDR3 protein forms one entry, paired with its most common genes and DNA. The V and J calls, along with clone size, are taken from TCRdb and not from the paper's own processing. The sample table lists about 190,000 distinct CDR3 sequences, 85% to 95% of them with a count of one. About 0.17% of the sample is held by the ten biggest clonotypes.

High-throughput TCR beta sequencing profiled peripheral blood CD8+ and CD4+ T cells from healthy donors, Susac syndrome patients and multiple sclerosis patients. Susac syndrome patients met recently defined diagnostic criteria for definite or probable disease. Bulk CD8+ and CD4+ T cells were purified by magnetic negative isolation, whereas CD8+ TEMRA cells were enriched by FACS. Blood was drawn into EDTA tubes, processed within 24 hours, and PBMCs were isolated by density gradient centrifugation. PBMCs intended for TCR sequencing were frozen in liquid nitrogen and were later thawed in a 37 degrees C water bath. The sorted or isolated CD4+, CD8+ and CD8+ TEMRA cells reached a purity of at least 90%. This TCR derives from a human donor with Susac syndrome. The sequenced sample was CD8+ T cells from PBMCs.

The DNA sequence is given as TGTGCCAGCAGCTCCCTTTTGATAGCTGACAATGAGCAGTTCTTC. Translated, it reads CASSSLLIADNEQFF. Recombination linked TRBV5-4 to TRBJ2-1; the D gene cannot be resolved reliably. The CDR3 starts with the cysteine, ends with the phenylalanine, and has 15 residues. Of all the DNA, just the CDR3 is kept, 45 bases in frame from base 1. At the junction V is shortened by 3 bases and J by 5 bases, with 15 bases in between. CDR1 and CDR2 (SGHNT, YYREEE) derive from the germline V gene (reference sequence). Beyond the CDR3, the reference TRBV5-4 and TRBJ2-1 genes provide the residues; the full variable domain reads: ETGVTQSPTHLIKTRGQQVTLRCSSQSGHNTVSWYQQALGQGPQFIFQYYREEENGRGNFPPRFSGLQFPNYSSELNVNALELDDSALYLCASSSLLIADNEQFFGPGTRLTVL.